These T cell receptor beta chains were read from a single sample in a study of follicular helper T cells after annual influenza vaccination. Some clones are missing from TCRdb's copy, which holds only in-frame ones; the method was immunoSEQ multiplex PCR. The sample lists nearly 11,000 clones, around four fifths occurring once. This material consisted of CXCR5- memory CD4+ T cells sorted from blood, taken 6 weeks after influenza vaccination. Receptor source: an adult who received the influenza vaccine. The CDR3 runs from the conserved cysteine through the conserved F or W. A D gene is named only where the DNA matches it firmly. Clone sizes are given selectively: once, few, many, or a class where the clone is expanded.

TRBV7-9	.	TRBD1	TRBJ1-4	CASSKATGELFF	TGTGCCAGCAGCAAAGCGACAGGGGAACTGTTTTTT
TRBV25-1	few	.	TRBJ2-7	CASSEEGPSYEQYF	TGTGCCAGCAGTGAGGAGGGACCCTCCTACGAGCAGTACTTC
TRBV11-3	.	.	TRBJ2-1	CASSLGANSYNEQFF	TGTGCCAGCAGCTTAGGGGCGAACTCCTACAATGAGCAGTTCTTC
TRBV4-2	.	TRBD2	TRBJ2-1	CASSQDPSGGKNEQFF	TGTGCCAGCAGCCAAGATCCCAGCGGGGGTAAAAATGAGCAGTTCTTC
TRBV19	.	TRBD1	TRBJ2-6	CASSVRQGAGANVLTF	TGTGCCAGTAGTGTCAGACAGGGGGCCGGGGCCAACGTCCTGACTTTC
TRBV27	.	TRBD1	TRBJ1-2	CASRQTGTGSGYTF	TGTGCCAGCAGACAAACCGGGACAGGGAGCGGCTACACCTTC
TRBV6-5	.	.	TRBJ1-5	CASSSLSRPHQPQHF	TGTGCCAGCAGTTCCCTCAGCCGACCGCATCAGCCCCAGCATTTT
TRBV6-5	.	TRBD1	TRBJ2-7	CASSYRDSSYEQYF	TGTGCCAGCAGTTACCGGGACAGTTCCTACGAGCAGTACTTC
TRBV7-8	.	.	TRBJ2-5	CASSVIGETQYF	TGTGCCAGCAGCGTGATTGGGGAGACCCAGTACTTC
TRBV7-2	few	TRBD1	TRBJ2-1	CASTVTGPSYNEQFF	TGTGCCAGCACCGTGACAGGGCCCTCCTACAATGAGCAGTTCTTC
TRBV28	few	.	TRBJ1-5	CASSLAAGVNQPQHF	TGTGCCAGCAGTTTAGCAGCAGGGGTCAATCAGCCCCAGCATTTT
TRBV6-5	.	.	TRBJ1-1	CASSYSGAQATEAFF	TGTGCCAGCAGTTACTCTGGAGCCCAAGCCACTGAAGCTTTCTTT
TRBV28	.	.	TRBJ2-1	CASSLVTPYNEQFF	TGTGCCAGCAGTTTAGTGACCCCCTACAATGAGCAGTTCTTC
TRBV11-2	.	.	TRBJ2-7	CASSRDSNSYEQYF	TGTGCCAGCAGCCGAGACAGTAACTCCTACGAGCAGTACTTC
TRBV4-3	.	.	TRBJ2-5	CASSQALWETQYF	TGCGCCAGCAGCCAAGCCCTATGGGAGACCCAGTACTTC
TRBV6-5	.	.	TRBJ2-7	CASSYNRLSSYEQYF	TGTGCCAGCAGTTACAACAGGCTAAGCTCCTACGAGCAGTACTTC
TRBV7-2	.	.	TRBJ2-7	CASSLATHPAEQYF	TGTGCCAGCAGCTTAGCCACCCATCCGGCCGAGCAGTACTTC
TRBV28	few	.	TRBJ2-1	CASSSDFGGIPRSYNEQFF	TGTGCCAGCAGTTCGGACTTTGGGGGCATCCCCCGCTCCTACAATGAGCAGTTCTTC
TRBV6-5	.	.	TRBJ1-2	CASSYSGWGNGGYTF	TGTGCCAGCAGTTACTCGGGCTGGGGGAATGGTGGCTACACCTTC
TRBV23-1	once	.	TRBJ2-7	CASSHSDREQYF	TGCGCCAGCAGTCACTCCGACAGGGAGCAGTACTTC
TRBV23-1	.	.	TRBJ2-7	CASSQAGGGCEQYF	TGCGCCAGCAGTCAAGCAGGAGGGGGCTGCGAGCAGTACTTC
TRBV7-3	.	.	TRBJ2-1	CASSLKAGSYNEQFF	TGTGCCAGCAGCTTAAAGGCGGGATCCTACAATGAGCAGTTCTTC
TRBV7-2	.	TRBD1	TRBJ2-4	CASSSLQGARKNIQYF	TGTGCCAGCAGTTCGTTACAGGGGGCGCGAAAAAACATTCAGTACTTC
TRBV9	.	TRBD1	TRBJ1-3	CASSIGTGSGNTIYF	TGTGCCAGCAGCATTGGGACAGGCTCTGGAAACACCATATATTTT
TRBV5-1	.	TRBD2	TRBJ2-3	CASSPGTSGLGLVTQYF	TGCGCCAGCAGCCCCGGGACTAGCGGTCTTGGGCTGGTTACGCAGTATTTT
TRBV28	.	.	TRBJ1-5	CASSLELSNQPQHF	TGTGCCAGCAGTTTAGAACTCAGCAATCAGCCCCAGCATTTT
TRBV7-2	.	.	TRBJ2-2	CASSPQTATGELFF	TGTGCCAGCAGCCCTCAGACAGCAACCGGGGAGCTGTTTTTT
TRBV2	.	.	TRBJ1-6	CASKRRDGSSYNSPLHF	TGTGCCAGCAAGAGAAGGGACGGCAGCTCCTATAATTCACCCCTCCACTTT
TRBV6-5	.	TRBD2	TRBJ2-1	CATAGADGIAEQFF	TGTGCCACAGCGGGGGCAGATGGAATCGCTGAGCAGTTCTTC
TRBV6-6	.	.	TRBJ1-1	CASSYGTGRETEAFF	TGTGCCAGCAGTTACGGTACAGGGAGGGAAACTGAAGCTTTCTTT
TRBV5-4	.	.	TRBJ2-3	CASSKPQGTTDTQYF	TGTGCCAGCAGCAAACCACAGGGCACCACAGATACGCAGTATTTT
TRBV6-1	.	TRBD1	TRBJ1-2	CASSPSGGLNYGYTF	TGTGCCAGCAGCCCGTCAGGGGGCCTTAACTATGGCTACACCTTC
TRBV7-2	.	TRBD1	TRBJ1-5	CASSRQGDQPQHF	TGTGCCAGCAGCCGACAGGGGGATCAGCCCCAGCATTTT
TRBV23-1	.	TRBD1	TRBJ2-7	CASSLSGTDIFYEQYF	TGCGCCAGCAGTCTCTCCGGGACAGATATTTTCTACGAGCAGTACTTC
TRBV14	.	.	TRBJ2-7	CASSQLSLDAEQYF	TGTGCCAGCAGCCAATTGTCTCTGGATGCCGAGCAGTACTTC
TRBV2	once	TRBD2	TRBJ2-5	CASSAGTSLHF	TGTGCCAGCAGTGCCGGGACTAGCCTCCACTTC
TRBV28	few	TRBD2	TRBJ2-1	CASSRTGLAGHNEQFF	TGTGCCAGCAGTAGAACCGGACTAGCGGGCCACAATGAGCAGTTCTTC
TRBV28	.	TRBD1	TRBJ1-4	CASSLRQGASNEKLFF	TGTGCCAGCAGCCTCCGACAGGGGGCTAGTAATGAAAAACTGTTTTTT
TRBV27	few	TRBD1	TRBJ1-6	CASSPDRGNSPLHF	TGTGCCAGCAGTCCGGACAGGGGAAACTCACCCCTCCACTTT
TRBV11-3	.	.	TRBJ1-6	CASSSGLNSPLHF	TGTGCCAGCAGCTCGGGACTTAATTCACCCCTCCACTTT
TRBV28	.	TRBD2	TRBJ2-1	CASSRGLAGLYNEQFF	TGTGCCAGCAGTCGGGGACTAGCGGGGCTCTACAATGAGCAGTTCTTC
TRBV7-2	.	.	TRBJ2-3	CASSKRQMIFTDTQYF	TGTGCCAGCAGCAAACGACAGATGATCTTCACAGATACGCAGTATTTT
TRBV10-3	.	.	TRBJ1-2	CAISESDSQDYGYTF	TGTGCCATCAGTGAGTCGGACTCCCAAGACTATGGCTACACCTTC
TRBV11-2	.	TRBD2	TRBJ2-5	CASSPPRASGFETQYF	TGTGCCAGCAGCCCCCCAAGGGCTAGCGGGTTTGAGACCCAGTACTTC
TRBV2	.	.	TRBJ2-1	CASSEEAGTNEQFF	TGTGCCAGCAGTGAAGAGGCGGGGACCAATGAGCAGTTCTTC
TRBV4-1	.	.	TRBJ2-2	CASSQTGTQAGELFF	TGCGCCAGCAGCCAAACCGGGACCCAGGCCGGGGAGCTGTTTTTT
TRBV18	.	.	TRBJ1-5	CASSPRGLQDQPQHF	TGTGCCAGCTCACCAAGGGGCCTCCAGGATCAGCCCCAGCATTTT
TRBV2	.	TRBD1	TRBJ2-3	CASSVVRGRPDTQYF	TGTGCCAGCAGTGTCGTCAGGGGGCGCCCGGATACGCAGTATTTT
TRBV5-1	.	.	TRBJ2-5	CASSSTTGSETQYF	TGCGCCAGCAGCTCAACGACTGGAAGCGAGACCCAGTACTTC
TRBV23-1	.	.	TRBJ1-2	CASRTPKIGYTF	TGCGCCAGCAGGACGCCGAAGATTGGCTACACCTTC
TRBV6-5	.	TRBD1	TRBJ1-6	CASRDRGTNSPLHF	TGTGCCAGCAGGGACAGGGGGACTAATTCACCCCTCCACTTT
TRBV15	once	.	TRBJ2-2	CATSNTLEHGGELFF	TGTGCCACCAGCAATACACTAGAACATGGCGGGGAGCTGTTTTTT
TRBV11-2	.	.	TRBJ1-5	CASSLDRGTQHF	TGTGCCAGCAGCTTAGACAGGGGAACCCAGCATTTT
TRBV6-5	once	.	TRBJ1-1	CASSSLSPPGAFF	TGTGCCAGCAGTTCCCTGTCCCCGCCAGGAGCTTTCTTT
TRBV6-5	.	.	TRBJ2-7	CASSRSGYTYYEQYF	TGTGCCAGCAGCCGTAGCGGATATACCTACTATGAGCAGTACTTC
TRBV4-1	few	.	TRBJ2-1	CASSPETESSYNEQFF	TGCGCCAGCAGCCCTGAGACGGAGAGCTCCTACAATGAGCAGTTCTTC
TRBV7-9	.	TRBD1	TRBJ2-7	CASSPGTEKGYEQYF	TGTGCCAGCAGCCCCGGGACAGAAAAAGGCTACGAGCAGTACTTC
TRBV9	.	TRBD2	TRBJ2-3	CASRRGATYTDTQYF	TGTGCCAGCAGGCGGGGGGCGACTTACACAGATACGCAGTATTTT
TRBV5-8	.	.	TRBJ1-6	CASSLEGGSSYNSPLHF	TGTGCCAGCAGCTTGGAGGGGGGGAGCTCCTATAATTCACCCCTCCACTTT
TRBV9	.	.	TRBJ1-1	CASSVEWKNTEAFF	TGTGCCAGCAGCGTAGAGTGGAAGAACACTGAAGCTTTCTTT